The 32 T cell receptor beta chains given below trace back to one sample, sequenced in a study of blood T cell repertoires in COVID-19. The table came from immunoSEQ multiplex PCR; TCRdb's copy has only in-frame clones and leaves some out. Here the sample spans 350,000 to 400,000 clones, approximately 90% being singletons. The sequencing sample was made of PBMCs or T cells enriched from blood (not recorded which). Receptor source: a woman aged 25 to 39 with acute COVID-19.

This chain connects TRBV7-8 to TRBJ1-2; a weak D match, TRBD1 (6 bases). Trimming took 0 bases from V and 4 from J, leaving 12 bases between them. Germline values: CDR1 SGHVS, CDR2 FQNEAQ. The CDR3 extends over 15 amino acids. The CDR3 is CASSLALKDSYGYTF. In nucleotides, the CDR3 is TGTGCCAGCAGCTTAGCCCTAAAGGACAGCTATGGCTACACCTTC.

The chain uses TRBV5-8 and TRBJ1-1; D might be TRBD1 (5 bases). V was cut by 6 bases and J by 3 bases, with 18 bases left in between. This CDR3 is built from 15 residues. Germline loops: CDR1 SGHTS, CDR2 YDEGEE. The CDR3 bases are TGTGCCAGCAACGGAGGGGAAGGGCCATACACTGAAGCTTTCTTT. Protein product: CASNGGEGPYTEAFF.

The J gene is TRBJ2-7, the V gene TRBV4-2, with a tentative D call TRBD1 (7 bases). The germline CDR1 and CDR2 sequences are LGHNA and YNFKEQ. This CDR3 has 15 amino acids. The V end lost 1 base, the J end lost 2 bases, and 12 bases lay between the germline ends. The CDR3 region has the DNA TGTGCCAGCAGCCAAGTCGCGGGACAGACCTACGAGCAGTACTTC. Translating it yields CASSQVAGQTYEQYF.

The chain uses TRBV18 and TRBJ1-2; weak D call: TRBD1 (5 bases). Germline assignment: CDR1 KGHSH and CDR2 LQKENI. The CDR3 consists of 13 residues. With 3 bases removed from V and 4 bases from J, the gap between germline ends came to 9 bases. As DNA, the CDR3 is TGTGCCAGCTCACCCGGCAGGGCCTATGGCTACACCTTC. It is translated as CASSPGRAYGYTF.

The rearrangement links TRBV3-1 (or the pseudogene TRBV3-2) to TRBJ2-1, with a tentative D call TRBD2 (7 bases). The germline gives CDR1 LGHDT, CDR2 YNNKEL (reference sequence). Between the trimmed V and J ends, which lost 4 bases and 7 bases, there was a span of 11 bases. The CDR3 is made up of 13 amino acids. CDR3 amino acids: CASSRGGPNEQFF. The CDR3 nucleotides read TGTGCCAGCAGCCGCGGGGGCCCAAATGAGCAGTTCTTC.

The gene calls are TRBV29-1 and TRBJ1-1; D gene ambiguous. V gave up 7 bases and J gave up 0 bases, with 21 bases separating them. CDR1 is SQVTM, CDR2 ANQGSEA, per germline. The CDR3 consists of 16 residues. CDR3 in DNA: TGCAGCGGCCGCTACGCCATGACTGCTCTGAACACTGAAGCTTTCTTT. Translating gives CSGRYAMTALNTEAFF.

This clone came up once. The rearrangement joins TRBV4-3 to TRBJ2-7, with 9 bases matching TRBD1. From germline, CDR1 is LGHNA and CDR2 YSLEER. V gave up 1 base and J gave up 3 bases; unmatched junction bases: 4. This CDR3 is 15 amino acids long. CDR3 residues: CASSQGTGGLYEQYF. The DNA for the CDR3 is TGCGCCAGCAGCCAAGGTACAGGGGGCCTCTACGAGCAGTACTTC.

This chain links TRBV9 with TRBJ1-2; 7 positions agree with TRBD1. The CDR3 runs to 13 residues. The V gene end was trimmed by 3 bases and the J gene end by 5 bases; junction bases not matched to a gene: 4. Per germline, CDR1 SGDLS and CDR2 YYNGEE. The CDR3 DNA follows: TGTGCCAGCAGCGCAGGGACAGCTTATGGCTACACCTTC. Translating it yields CASSAGTAYGYTF.

About this clone itself: Relative to the germline gene, one junction end is altered; a read error may explain this. The rearrangement uses TRBV9 and TRBJ2-1; 10 bases map to TRBD2. The V gene's germline CDR1 is SGDLS and CDR2 YYNGEE. CDR3 length: 12 residues. The CDR3 DNA reads TGTGCCAGCAGCTCCCCACTAGCGGGGTTGATCTTC. Translated: CASSSPLAGLIF.

The V gene is TRBV19, the J gene TRBJ1-5; 8 bases are a match to TRBD1. Trimming cost V 7 bases and J 2 bases; bases outside gene matches: 4. CDR1 is LNHDA and CDR2 is SQIVND in the germline V gene (reference sequence). CDR3 length equals 14 residues. CDR3 in amino acids: CASMPGQGNQPQHF. CDR3 sequence (DNA): TGTGCCAGTATGCCGGGACAGGGCAATCAGCCCCAGCATTTT.

V usage is TRBV28 and J usage is TRBJ1-2; 10 bases are shared with TRBD1. Germline V gene lookup returns CDR1 MDHEN and CDR2 SYDVKM. CDR3 length: 14 residues. Trimming cost V 4 bases and J 6 bases; bases outside gene matches: 5. CDR3 protein: CASSSGTGVNGYTF. The CDR3 nucleotides read TGTGCCAGCAGTTCCGGGACAGGGGTGAATGGCTACACCTTC.

Only one count was recorded for this clone. J is TRBJ1-5 and V is TRBV3-1 (or the pseudogene TRBV3-2); maybe TRBD1 (5 bases). The ends were cut back, 2 bases at V and 6 bases at J, with 14 bases in the middle. Germline V CDR1 and CDR2: LGHDT, YNNKEL (reference sequence). The CDR3 contains 15 residues. In DNA, the CDR3 is TGTGCCAGCAGCCAAAACGCAGGGAATACTCAGCCCCAGCATTTT. Encoded protein: CASSQNAGNTQPQHF.

The rearrangement links TRBV5-1 to TRBJ1-4; a possible D gene is TRBD1 (6 bases). There are 15 residues in the CDR3. Trimming cost V 1 base and J 0 bases, with 7 bases left between them. Germline loops: CDR1 SGHRS, CDR2 YFSETQ. DNA for the CDR3: TGCGCCAGCAGCTTGACAGGGTCAACTAATGAAAAACTGTTTTTT. Protein sequence: CASSLTGSTNEKLFF.

The sample holds one count of this clone. This chain connects TRBV5-6 to TRBJ1-2; perhaps TRBD1 as D (6 bases). V was clipped by 4 bases and J by 7 bases, with 20 bases between them. The germline CDR1 and CDR2 sequences are SGHDT and YYEEEE. The length of the CDR3 is 15 residues. The CDR3 region is CASSPFGGGASGYTF. Written as DNA, the CDR3 is TGTGCCAGCAGCCCCTTTGGGGGGGGCGCTTCTGGCTACACCTTC.

The chain uses TRBV4-3 and TRBJ2-2, with 12 bases that match TRBD2. This CDR3 has 17 amino acids. CDR1 is LGHNA and CDR2 is YSLEER in the germline V gene. V was clipped by 4 bases and J by 4 bases; unmatched bases: 7. CDR3 region: CASSPKTSGGPTGELFF. The CDR3 DNA reads as TGCGCCAGCAGCCCGAAGACTAGCGGGGGTCCCACCGGGGAGCTGTTTTTT.

V is TRBV24-1 and J is TRBJ2-1; no definite D call. Per the germline V gene, CDR1 is KGHDR and CDR2 is SFDVKD. V lost 3 bases and J 9 bases, leaving 14 bases between the germline ends. The CDR3 length is 14 residues. The chain's CDR3 is CATSDDDLFTEQFF. The CDR3 bases are TGTGCCACCAGTGATGATGACTTGTTCACTGAGCAGTTCTTC.

The CDR3 DNA reads as TGTGCCAGCAGCCCCCAGGGGTCTTCACCCCTCCACTTT. This sequence encodes CASSPQGSSPLHF. The rearrangement links TRBV7-2 to TRBJ1-6; possibly TRBD1 for D (6 bases). Trimming removed 5 bases at V and 9 bases at J, with 11 bases between. There are 13 residues in the CDR3. The germline V gene encodes CDR1 SGHTA and CDR2 FQGNSA.

The genes are TRBV3-1 (or the pseudogene TRBV3-2) and TRBJ2-2; TRBD1 is a possible D gene (6 bases). V lost 7 bases and J 6 bases, leaving 12 bases between the germline ends. The length of the CDR3 is 13 residues. CDR1 LGHDT and CDR2 YNNKEL come from the germline V gene (reference sequence). CDR3 sequence reads: CASIGNRAGELFF. CDR3 nucleotide sequence: TGTGCCAGCATAGGTAACAGGGCCGGGGAGCTGTTTTTT.

This sequence joins TRBV6-5 and TRBJ2-2; D not certain. The V gene lost 5 bases and the J gene lost 6 bases, with 10 bases spanning the gap. CDR1 and CDR2 from the germline V gene are MNHEY and SVGAGI. This CDR3 is 13 amino acids long. The CDR3 region is CASSQLRPGELFF. CDR3 DNA: TGTGCCAGCAGTCAACTACGACCCGGGGAGCTGTTTTTT.

The chain uses TRBV9 and TRBJ2-4; 10 positions agree with TRBD2. With 3 bases clipped from V and 1 base from J, the junction kept 4 bases outside the gene matches. The CDR3 is 16 amino acids. Germline-derived CDR1 and CDR2 are SGDLS and YYNGEE. The CDR3 reads CASSANSGGAKNIQYF. The CDR3 coding sequence is TGTGCCAGCAGCGCAAATAGCGGGGGGGCCAAAAACATTCAGTACTTC. Full variable domain (outside the CDR3, taken from reference TRBV9 and TRBJ2-4): DSGVTQTPKHLITATGQRVTLRCSPRSGDLSVYWYQQSLDQGLQFLIQYYNGEERAKGNILERFSAQQFPDLHSELNLSSLELGDSALYFCASSANSGGAKNIQYFGAGTRLSVL.

The chain has TRBV29-1 and TRBJ1-1; D remains ambiguous. V shed 6 bases and J shed 0 bases, with 11 bases lying between them. This CDR3 has 13 amino acids. CDR1 SQVTM and CDR2 ANQGSEA come from the germline V gene. CDR3 in DNA: TGCAGCGTAGAGGCACAATTGAACACTGAAGCTTTCTTT. This sequence encodes CSVEAQLNTEAFF.

The chain employs TRBV19 and TRBJ1-5; 9 nucleotides align to TRBD1. With V trimmed by 9 bases and J by 5 bases, 14 bases remained unmatched. The CDR3 is 16 residues long. Germline CDR1 reads LNHDA; CDR2 reads SQIVND (reference sequence). CDR3 loop: CASSRGTGTKYQPQHF. The CDR3 DNA sequence: TGTGCCAGCTCCCGCGGGACAGGGACCAAATATCAGCCCCAGCATTTT.

V gene TRBV23-1 combines with J gene TRBJ1-1; 9 bases line up with TRBD1. TRBV23-1 is an ORF; its function is uncertain. After removal of 8 bases from V and 0 bases from J, the junction contained 19 bases not matched to a gene. This CDR3 has 19 residues. The CDR3 is CASGNDRGFKIKMNTEAFF. CDR3 DNA sequence: TGCGCCAGCGGAAACGACAGGGGGTTCAAAATAAAGATGAACACTGAAGCTTTCTTT.

The chain couples TRBV19 to TRBJ1-2; 10 bases map to TRBD1. Germline CDR1 reads LNHDA; CDR2 reads SQIVND (reference sequence). With 1 base clipped from V and 4 bases from J, the junction kept 3 bases outside the gene matches. This CDR3 comprises 15 residues. The CDR3 DNA sequence: TGTGCCAGTAGTATAGCGGGACAGGGGTCCTATGGCTACACCTTC. As protein: CASSIAGQGSYGYTF. Together with reference TRBV19 and TRBJ1-2, the CDR3 gives the full variable domain: DGGITQSPKYLFRKEGQNVTLSCEQNLNHDAMYWYRQDPGQGLRLIYYSQIVNDFQKGDIAEGYSVSREKKESFPLTVTSAQKNPTAFYLCASSIAGQGSYGYTFGSGTRLTVV.

The chain employs TRBV9 and TRBJ1-2; D perhaps matches TRBD1 (6 bases). The germline gives CDR1 SGDLS, CDR2 YYNGEE. Trimming shortened V by 4 bases and J by 6 bases, and 13 bases separated the two germline ends. The CDR3 totals 13 residues. CDR3 in amino acids: CASSHSGANGYTF. The CDR3 nucleotides are TGTGCCAGCAGCCACTCAGGGGCTAATGGCTACACCTTC.

This clone showed up just once. The V call is TRBV10-3, the J call TRBJ1-5; D is perhaps TRBD1 (6 bases). Germline V lookup: CDR1 ENHRY, CDR2 SYGVKD. Trimming stripped 8 bases from V and 6 bases from J, with 14 bases between. This CDR3 is 13 amino acids long. CDR3 in DNA: TGTGCCATCCGCCCAGGGGTTGGTCAGCCCCAGCATTTT. This translates into CAIRPGVGQPQHF.

The CDR3 region has the DNA TGTGCCAGCAGCGCAAATACCGGGACTAGAACAGATACGCAGTATTTT. This encodes CASSANTGTRTDTQYF. V gene TRBV9 combines with J gene TRBJ2-3, with 8 bases that match TRBD2. CDR1 is SGDLS, CDR2 YYNGEE, per germline. This CDR3 is 16 amino acids long. The J segment lost 3 bases and the V segment lost 3 bases, leaving 9 bases of the junction unmatched.

The chain employs TRBV5-1 and TRBJ2-1, with 15 bases matching TRBD2. The J segment lost 2 bases and the V segment lost 3 bases, leaving 12 bases of the junction unmatched. Germline values: CDR1 SGHRS, CDR2 YFSETQ. This CDR3 has 20 residues. CDR3 DNA sequence: TGCGCCAGCAGCTCCGGGAAATGGACTAGCGGGGGGGCCCCCTACAATGAGCAGTTCTTC. Protein product: CASSSGKWTSGGAPYNEQFF.

This clone occurred once. This chain links TRBV18 with TRBJ2-3; no clear D. CDR3 length equals 18 residues. The germline CDR1 and CDR2 sequences are KGHSH and LQKENI. V lost 4 bases and J 0 bases, leaving 20 bases between the germline ends. CDR3 amino acids: CASSLLRPGGSSTDTQYF. The DNA of the CDR3 is TGTGCCAGCTCACTACTCCGCCCTGGCGGATCTAGCACAGATACGCAGTATTTT.

The J gene is TRBJ1-5, the V gene TRBV10-2; D possibly corresponds to TRBD1 (6 bases). Trimming left V 4 bases short and J 4 bases short, with 11 bases between. The CDR3 runs 14 residues. In germline, CDR1 is WSHSY, CDR2 SAAADI. CDR3 bases: TGCGCCAGCAGTGGCGGACAGAAAAATCAGCCCCAGCATTTT. It encodes CASSGGQKNQPQHF.

Written as DNA, the CDR3 is TGTGCCAGCAGCGTAAATGGGGACTTCTATGGCTACACCTTC. Its translation: CASSVNGDFYGYTF. The rearrangement links TRBV9 to TRBJ1-2, with D perhaps matching TRBD1 (5 bases). Trimming stripped 1 base from V and 4 bases from J, with 11 bases between. The CDR3 has 14 residues. Germline V gene lookup returns CDR1 SGDLS and CDR2 YYNGEE.

The V and J genes are TRBV5-1 and TRBJ2-1, with 9 bases matching TRBD2. Germline V CDR1 and CDR2: SGHRS, YFSETQ. The junction had 10 bases not matched to a gene; V was cut back by 0 bases and J by 6 bases. This CDR3 is built from 17 residues. This CDR3 is CASSLAGGLAGSNEQFF. The CDR3 coding sequence is TGCGCCAGCAGCTTGGCCGGAGGGCTAGCGGGGTCCAATGAGCAGTTCTTC.